In its sample, the clone carrying this TCR beta chain was seen many times. Trimming cost V 6 bases and J 2 bases, with 14 bases left between them. The length of the CDR3 is 15 residues. The data derive from a study of T cells in Graves' hyperthyroidism and ophthalmopathy. TCR beta CDR3 sequences were amplified from RNA transcripts. HTBI primers were used for first-round RT-PCR of the TCR CDR3. Each CDR3 protein gets one entry after TCRdb re-called the multiplex PCR reads with MiXCR. The sample includes approximately 510,000 distinct CDR3 sequences, less than 25% seen only once; the top ten take about a quarter.

Sequencing used blood. The clonotype originates from a man younger than 35 with Graves' hyperthyroidism. The chain employs TRBV12-3 or TRBV12-4 and TRBJ1-5, with D unclear. Here the CDR3 DNA reads TGTGCCAGCAGCCCTACTTTTCCCGGCAATCAGCCCCAGCATTTT. It codes for CASSPTFPGNQPQHF.